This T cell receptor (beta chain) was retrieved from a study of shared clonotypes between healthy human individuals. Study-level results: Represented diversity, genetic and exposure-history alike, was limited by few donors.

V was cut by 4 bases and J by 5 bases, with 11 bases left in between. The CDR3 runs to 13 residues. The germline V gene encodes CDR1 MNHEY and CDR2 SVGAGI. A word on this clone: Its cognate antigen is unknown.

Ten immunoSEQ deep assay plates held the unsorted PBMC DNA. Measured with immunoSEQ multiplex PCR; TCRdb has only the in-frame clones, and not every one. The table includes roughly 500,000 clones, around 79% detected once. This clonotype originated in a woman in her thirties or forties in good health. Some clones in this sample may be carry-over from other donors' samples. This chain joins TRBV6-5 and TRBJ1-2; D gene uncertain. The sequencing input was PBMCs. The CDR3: CASSSGQKYGYTF. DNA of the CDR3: TGTGCCAGCAGTTCTGGGCAGAAGTATGGCTACACCTTC.